This T cell receptor beta chain was captured in a study of CD8+ T cells in alopecia areata. Background on the study: Skin-grafted 7-10-week-old female C3H/HeJ mice received tissue from roughly 6-13-month-old C3H/HeJ donors with spontaneous alopecia.

As the sequencing template, cDNA was produced by extracting RNA and reverse transcribing it. This table comes from immunoSEQ multiplex PCR, and its TCRdb copy is limited to in-frame clones, with some not included. The sample gives over 100,000 clones, none seen only once, and the top ten clones hold roughly 21%. In regard to this clone: Gene names and germline refer to mouse. The read finishes 4 residues shy of the CDR3 end, and the germline J gene is used to complete it.

The CDR3 runs to 15 residues. Germline V gene lookup returns CDR1 NSHNY and CDR2 SYGAGN. The sample comprised lesional skin. The chain is built from TRBV13-1 and TRBJ2-7, with 8 bases aligning to TRBD2. This TCR was sampled from a C3H/HeJ mouse with alopecia areata. The MHC haplotype of this mouse line is H2-k. The CDR3 DNA, read in part, is TGTGCCAGCAGTGATGGGTGGGCTGGGGGGTAT. Its translation is CASSDGWAGGY. The entire CDR3 is CASSDGWAGGYEQYF.